This TCR beta chain was retrieved from a study of blood T cell repertoires in COVID-19. About the study: PBMCs, B-cell-depleted T cells, or T cells provided the cDNA or gDNA that made up the material.

Germline V gene data show CDR1 as MNHEY and CDR2 as SVGAGI. This CDR3 has 15 amino acids. Unmatched junction bases numbered 1, after V lost 0 bases and J lost 5 bases. Original analysis: Estimation of nucleated cell counts was performed using reference gene primer amplification. Clones were sequenced by immunoSEQ multiplex PCR, and TCRdb holds only the in-frame ones, with some missing. Clone size and the V and J calls come from that table; the DNA yielded D and trimming. The sample includes 75,000 to 90,000 clones, 70% to 90% seen only once; the top ten take around 7.3%. Specimen: peripheral blood. The chain combines TRBV6-5 with TRBJ1-5; 10 positions match TRBD1. This TCR was sampled from a man older than 75 with active or convalescent COVID-19. The CDR3 DNA follows: TGTGCCAGCAGTTACTCGACAGGGGGCCATCAGCCCCAGCATTTT. Encoded protein: CASSYSTGGHQPQHF.